The 27 T cell receptor beta chains below were found in one sample sequenced in a study of cytomegalovirus exposure and HLA in healthy donors. PCR employed 60 Vbeta and 13 Jbeta primers. TCRdb's table, derived via immunoSEQ multiplex PCR, lists solely in-frame clones and lacks some. The sample totals just over 80,000 clones; its top ten clones hold about 1.1%. Sequencing was done on a sample of PBMCs. The receptors originated from a woman younger than 45 in good health and CMV-seronegative.

V and J are TRBV4-1 and TRBJ2-3; unclear D gene. Germline V CDR1 and CDR2: MGHRA, YSYEKL. Deletions cut 2 bases from V and 4 bases from J, with 13 bases between. The CDR3 contains 15 residues. The CDR3 bases are TGCGCCAGCAGCCAAAATTCGGTACGGGCAGATACGCAGTATTTT. This encodes CASSQNSVRADTQYF.

The CDR3 coding sequence is TGTGCCAGCAGCTTGGGACAGGATTATGACTATGGCTACACCTTC. Its translation is CASSLGQDYDYGYTF. The chain uses TRBV5-6 and TRBJ1-2; D might be TRBD1 (6 bases). Looked up from germline, CDR1 is SGHDT and CDR2 is YYEEEE. Trimming took 0 bases from V and 3 from J, leaving 12 bases between them. The CDR3 runs 15 residues.

The chain has TRBV27 and TRBJ1-1; unclear D gene. Germline loops: CDR1 MNHEY, CDR2 SMNVEV (reference sequence). Trimming removed 0 bases from V and 8 bases from J, with 13 bases in between. There are 14 residues in the CDR3. CDR3 sequence reads: CASSLSPGVREAFF. The CDR3 nucleotides read TGTGCCAGCAGTTTATCTCCCGGGGTCAGGGAAGCTTTCTTT.

The CDR3 DNA reads as TGTGCCAGCTCACCACCGGACAGTTCCTACGAGCAGTACTTC. It translates to CASSPPDSSYEQYF. This sequence joins TRBV18 and TRBJ2-7, with D maybe TRBD1 (6 bases). Between the trimmed V and J ends, which lost 0 bases and 1 base, there was a span of 7 bases. In germline, CDR1 is KGHSH, CDR2 LQKENI. The CDR3 is 14 residues long.

Details on this clone: Relative to the germline gene, one junction end is altered; a read error may explain this. The V gene is TRBV30, the J gene TRBJ2-1, with 9 bases fitting TRBD2. CDR1 and CDR2 (germline): GTSNPN, SVGIG (reference sequence). This CDR3 contains 15 residues. This chain's CDR3 is CAGRSLAGAYNEQFF. The CDR3 region has the DNA TGTGCCGGGAGGTCACTAGCGGGTGCCTACAATGAGCAGTTCTTC.

J is TRBJ1-2 and V is TRBV28; possible D gene TRBD1, 5 bases. V was shortened by 2 bases and J by 4 bases, with 14 bases between the two germline ends. The CDR3 loop spans 15 amino acids. Germline V gives CDR1 MDHEN, CDR2 SYDVKM. The CDR3: CASSLTERGVYGYTF. The CDR3 nucleotides read TGTGCCAGCAGTTTAACGGAAAGGGGTGTCTATGGCTACACCTTC.

J is TRBJ2-1 and V is TRBV2, with TRBD2 identical over 16 bases. The V segment lost 3 bases and the J segment 0 bases; nucleotides outside the gene matches: 2. Germline V CDR1 and CDR2: SNHLY, FYNNEI. The CDR3 has 18 amino acids. The CDR3 reads CASSEGLAGGASYNEQFF. The CDR3 DNA reads as TGTGCCAGCAGTGAGGGACTAGCGGGGGGGGCCTCCTACAATGAGCAGTTCTTC.

The chain employs TRBV5-4 and TRBJ2-7; D is uncertain. CDR3 length: 13 residues. Looked up from germline, CDR1 is SGHNT and CDR2 is YYREEE (reference sequence). V lost 2 bases, J lost 6 bases, and 12 bases lay in between. This CDR3 is CASSLTPPREQYF. Here the CDR3 DNA reads TGTGCCAGCAGCTTAACTCCTCCCCGCGAGCAGTACTTC.

V and J are TRBV28 and TRBJ1-2; 7 nucleotides line up with TRBD1. V shed 6 bases, J shed 3 bases, and the junction held 4 bases outside the gene matches. There are 13 residues in the CDR3. Germline CDR1 reads MDHEN; CDR2 reads SYDVKM. DNA for the CDR3: TGTGCCAGCAGACGGGACAGCTACTATGGCTACACCTTC. Protein sequence: CASRRDSYYGYTF.

The chain has TRBV27 and TRBJ2-1, with D possibly TRBD2 on 6 matching bases. Deletions cut 5 bases from V and 6 bases from J, with 14 bases between. This CDR3 has 14 amino acids. Germline loops: CDR1 MNHEY, CDR2 SMNVEV (reference sequence). CDR3 amino acids: CASSGLDSGNEQFF. The CDR3 coding sequence is TGTGCCAGCAGTGGGTTGGATAGCGGCAATGAGCAGTTCTTC.

The V call is TRBV18, the J call TRBJ2-7, with D possibly being TRBD2 (6 bases). The germline V gene encodes CDR1 KGHSH and CDR2 LQKENI. Trimming removed 6 bases at V and 5 bases at J, with 20 bases between. The CDR3 is 15 amino acids. This chain's CDR3 is CASSPRQGGMDEQYF. The CDR3 DNA sequence: TGTGCCAGCTCCCCTCGGCAGGGAGGTATGGACGAGCAGTACTTC.

The chain couples TRBV13 to TRBJ2-3; TRBD1 is a possible D gene (6 bases). Germline V gene data show CDR1 as PRHDT and CDR2 as FYEKMQ (reference sequence). Trimming shortened V by 4 bases and J by 2 bases, and 13 bases separated the two germline ends. This CDR3 has 15 residues. The CDR3 nucleotides are TGTGCCAGCAGCTCCAGGGGTGGAGCCACAGATACGCAGTATTTT. Residues: CASSSRGGATDTQYF.

A word on this clone: One junction end disagrees with the germline gene, perhaps due to a read error. The chain joins TRBV28 to TRBJ1-1; D may be TRBD1 (5 bases). The V gene's germline CDR1 is MDHEN and CDR2 SYDVKM. The CDR3 totals 13 residues. This CDR3 reads CASSPGLNTEDFF. CDR3 bases: TGTGCCAGCAGTCCGGGACTGAACACTGAAGATTTCTTT. The variable domain in full, with the rest retrieved from reference TRBV28 and TRBJ1-1, is DVKVTQSSRYLVKRTGEKVFLECVQDMDHENMFWYRQDPGLGLRLIYFSYDVKMKEKGDIPEGYSVSREKKERFSLILESASTNQTSMYLCASSPGLNTEDFFGQGTRLTVV.

The chain employs TRBV6-1 and TRBJ2-5; the D gene is possibly TRBD1 (6 bases). This CDR3 has 13 amino acids. In germline, CDR1 is MNHNS, CDR2 SASEGT. CDR3 sequence reads: CATKGQGQETQYF. DNA of the CDR3: TGTGCTACCAAGGGACAAGGACAAGAGACCCAGTACTTC.

The CDR3 DNA is TGTGCCAGCAGACCGAGCGGGACCCCCAACAATGAGCAGTTCTTC. As protein: CASRPSGTPNNEQFF. The genes are TRBV9 and TRBJ2-1, with TRBD2 matching 7 bases. CDR3 size: 15 residues. Germline V gene sequence: CDR1 SGDLS, CDR2 YYNGEE. V lost 5 bases and J lost 5; bases outside the gene matches: 10. The full variable domain, rest sourced from reference TRBV9 and TRBJ2-1, is DSGVTQTPKHLITATGQRVTLRCSPRSGDLSVYWYQQSLDQGLQFLIQYYNGEERAKGNILERFSAQQFPDLHSELNLSSLELGDSALYFCASRPSGTPNNEQFFGPGTRLTVL.

The genes are TRBV30 and TRBJ2-7; unclear D gene. Germline CDR1 GTSNPN, CDR2 SVGIG (reference sequence). Trimming took 6 bases from V and 5 from J, leaving 17 bases between them. This CDR3 region has 13 residues. The CDR3 DNA follows: TGTGCCTGCGTCGTCGCCGTGGCTGACGAGCAGTACTTC. This gives the protein CACVVAVADEQYF. The variable domain in full, completed from reference TRBV30 and TRBJ2-7, reads SQTIHQWPATLVQPVGSPLSLECTVEGTSNPNLYWYRQAAGRGLQLLFYSVGIGQISSEVPQNLSASRPQDRQFILSSKKLLLSDSGFYLCACVVAVADEQYFGPGTRLTVT.

The chain couples TRBV4-1 to TRBJ2-1; D is unclear. CDR3 length: 16 amino acids. The V end lost 0 bases, the J end lost 7 bases, and 16 bases lay between the germline ends. Germline CDR1 is MGHRA and CDR2 is YSYEKL. This CDR3 reads CASSQDPGPLQNEQFF. In DNA form, the CDR3 reads TGCGCCAGCAGCCAAGATCCAGGCCCCCTTCAGAATGAGCAGTTCTTC.

The rearrangement joins TRBV11-2 to TRBJ2-7; TRBD1 agrees at 9 bases. The germline CDR1 and CDR2 sequences are SGHAT and FQNNGV. The trim removed 0 bases at V and 7 bases at J, leaving 1 base unmatched. The CDR3 consists of 13 residues. CDR3 in DNA: TGTGCCAGCAGCTTAGATGGGACAGGGGAGCAGTACTTC. Its translation: CASSLDGTGEQYF. The full variable domain, in which reference TRBV11-2 and TRBJ2-7 provide the parts outside the CDR3, is EAGVAQSPRYKIIEKRQSVAFWCNPISGHATLYWYQQILGQGPKLLIQFQNNGVVDDSQLPKDRFSAERLKGVDSTLKIQPAKLEDSAVYLCASSLDGTGEQYFGPGTRLTVT.

This sequence joins TRBV13 and TRBJ1-4; 7 positions agree with TRBD1. There are 15 residues in the CDR3. Germline CDR1 and CDR2: PRHDT and FYEKMQ (reference sequence). Trimming at V came to 5 bases and at J to 0 bases, leaving 3 bases not matched to a gene. CDR3 residues: CASSRGGSTNEKLFF. Here the CDR3 DNA reads TGTGCCAGCAGCCGAGGGGGCTCAACTAATGAAAAACTGTTTTTT. The whole variable domain, filled in from reference TRBV13 and TRBJ1-4, reads AAGVIQSPRHLIKEKRETATLKCYPIPRHDTVYWYQQGPGQDPQFLISFYEKMQSDKGSIPDRFSAQQFSDYHSELNMSSLELGDSALYFCASSRGGSTNEKLFFGSGTQLSVL.

The chain uses TRBV6-1 and TRBJ2-7; possible D gene TRBD1, 5 bases. Trimming shortened V by 2 bases and J by 5 bases, and 7 bases separated the two germline ends. The CDR3 totals 12 residues. In germline, CDR1 is MNHNS, CDR2 SASEGT. Written as DNA, the CDR3 is TGTGCCAGCAGTGAACAGGGCCACGAGCAGTACTTC. Amino acids: CASSEQGHEQYF.

The CDR3 here is CASSPPAGELFF. CDR3 in DNA: TGTGCCAGTAGTCCCCCTGCCGGGGAGCTGTTTTTT. The chain carries TRBV19 and TRBJ2-2; no clear D. The germline V gene has CDR1 LNHDA and CDR2 SQIVND (reference sequence). This CDR3 comprises 12 residues. V lost 5 bases and J lost 6, with 7 bases in between.

The gene calls are TRBV2 and TRBJ1-2, with a weak D call TRBD1 (6 bases). The CDR3 extends over 14 amino acids. CDR1 is SNHLY and CDR2 is FYNNEI in the germline V gene. V shed 2 bases and J shed 7 bases, with 14 bases lying between them. The CDR3 here is CASSESNRESGYTF. The CDR3 DNA follows: TGTGCCAGCAGTGAAAGTAACAGGGAGTCTGGCTACACCTTC.

V is TRBV6-5 and J is TRBJ2-7; TRBD1 aligns across 9 bases. This CDR3 is built from 14 residues. From germline, CDR1 is MNHEY and CDR2 SVGAGI. Losses at the gene ends were 5 bases for V and 6 bases for J; bases not matched to a gene: 8. CDR3 sequence reads: CASSTRDRVFEQYF. The CDR3 DNA reads as TGTGCCAGCAGTACCCGGGACAGGGTTTTCGAGCAGTACTTC.

This rearrangement joins TRBV6-5 to TRBJ2-1, with 8 bases lining up with TRBD1. The CDR3 is made up of 15 amino acids. The germline gives CDR1 MNHEY, CDR2 SVGAGI. V gave up 6 bases and J gave up 5 bases; unmatched junction bases: 9. The CDR3 loop reads CASSADRGENNEQFF. Here the CDR3 DNA reads TGTGCCAGCAGCGCAGACAGGGGCGAGAACAATGAGCAGTTCTTC.

The rearrangement joins TRBV18 to TRBJ2-5; TRBD2 matches at 10 bases. The CDR3 is 16 amino acids. The trim removed 2 bases at V and 2 bases at J, leaving 5 bases unmatched. Germline lookup yields CDR1 KGHSH and CDR2 LQKENI. In DNA form, the CDR3 reads TGTGCCAGCTCACCAGGTTCTAGCGGGGGTCAAGAGACCCAGTACTTC. It translates to CASSPGSSGGQETQYF.

The chain recombines TRBV10-3 with TRBJ2-7, with 11 bases that match TRBD2. Trimming at V came to 5 bases and at J to 0 bases, leaving 3 bases not matched to a gene. The CDR3 runs 15 residues. Germline V gives CDR1 ENHRY, CDR2 SYGVKD. CDR3 sequence: CAISLAGGSSYEQYF. CDR3 nucleotides: TGTGCCATCAGTCTAGCGGGGGGAAGCTCCTACGAGCAGTACTTC.

The V gene is TRBV30, the J gene TRBJ1-2; D may be TRBD1 (5 bases). The CDR3 spans 14 residues. V was clipped by 8 bases and J by 2 bases, with 18 bases between them. Germline assignment: CDR1 GTSNPN and CDR2 SVGIG (reference sequence). Here the CDR3 DNA reads TGTGCCCGAAAGGGGAGGGATCAAAACTATGGCTACACCTTC. Amino acid sequence: CARKGRDQNYGYTF.